This T cell receptor (beta chain) was profiled in a study of T cell responses to AZD1222 COVID-19 vaccine. Study-level results: As reported, nearly half of all spike-specific TCRs target variant regions that are unmutated. Donors in the cohort were predominantly white British and more often female, and clonal diversity was possibly underestimated. Seropositive AZD1222 recipients at baseline numbered only 6 or 7.

CDR1 SGHTA and CDR2 FQGNSA come from the germline V gene. Between the trimmed V and J ends, which lost 1 base and 0 bases, there was a span of 7 bases. CDR3 length equals 15 residues. Repertoires were generated with immunoSEQ multiplex PCR, while TCRdb's copy carries only in-frame clones and drops some. This table has over 150,000 clones, 85% to 95% appearing once. Remarks on this clone: Its specificity is unknown. In the same sample, other DNA sequences code for this CDR3.

This chain uses TRBV7-2 with TRBJ1-5, with D maybe TRBD1 (5 bases). This TCR was recovered from an adult who received the MenACWY meningococcal vaccine as a control. The material sequenced was peripheral blood, taken 28 days after the second dose of the MenACWY control vaccine. CDR3 nucleotide sequence: TGTGCCAGCAGCTTAGGACAGAATAGCAATCAGCCCCAGCATTTT. This gives the protein CASSLGQNSNQPQHF.